These 30 T cell receptor beta chains originate from one sample sequenced in a study of shared clonotypes between healthy human individuals (dated by TCRdb to 2018 to 2020). The library was produced with the immunoSEQ multiplex PCR assay. TCRdb stores this immuneACCESS table with in-frame sequences only. Part of the clones is absent; in the studies checked, under half of the shortfall reflects unresolved V genes, and no reason is known for the rest. In this sample the table shows some 680,000 clones, about three quarters of which occur a single time. The top ten hold 1.5% to 2% of the sample. The material sequenced was memory CD4+ T cells sorted from blood. The cell subset or site label, as the study defines it: CD45RA-negative fraction. The receptors were gathered from a woman aged 25-40 years in good health.

This sequence joins TRBV19 and TRBJ2-6; D remains ambiguous. CDR3 size: 17 residues. V gave up 8 bases and J gave up 0 bases, with 17 bases separating them. In germline, CDR1 is LNHDA, CDR2 SQIVND (reference sequence). The CDR3 reads CASRRQGMNSGANVLTF. In DNA, the CDR3 is TGTGCCAGTCGAAGACAAGGAATGAACTCTGGGGCCAACGTCCTGACTTTC.

V and J are TRBV6-5 and TRBJ2-5, with 10 bases aligning to TRBD1. The J call is uncertain, as TRBJ2-7 better fits the DNA end. Germline CDR1 reads MNHEY; CDR2 reads SVGAGI. This CDR3 is 14 amino acids long. CDR3 nucleotide sequence: TGTGCCAGCAGTTATTCGGGACAGGGGACCGAGCAGTACTTC. Protein: CASSYSGQGTEQYF.

The V call is TRBV7-2, the J call TRBJ1-2; 7 bases are a match to TRBD1. V trimming: 1 base; J trimming: 3 bases; junction bases outside the gene matches: 11. Looked up from germline, CDR1 is SGHTA and CDR2 is FQGNSA. This CDR3 region has 17 residues. CDR3 in DNA: TGTGCCAGCAGCTTAGGGATGGGACAGAGAACAGACTATGGCTACACCTTC. Translation: CASSLGMGQRTDYGYTF.

The V and J genes are TRBV5-1 and TRBJ2-7; 15 positions agree with TRBD2. V lost 3 bases to trimming and J lost 3 bases; unmatched junction nucleotides: 13. In germline, CDR1 is SGHRS, CDR2 YFSETQ. This CDR3 region has 19 residues. This CDR3 is CASSSTPGTSGRTLYEQYF. CDR3 in DNA: TGCGCCAGCAGCTCCACACCCGGGACTAGCGGGAGGACCCTCTACGAGCAGTACTTC.

Details on this clone: Other DNA sequences from this sample encode an identical CDR3 as well. This chain links TRBV11-2 with TRBJ2-1; D call uncertain. The CDR3 is made up of 13 amino acids. V lost 3 bases and J lost 5, with 8 bases in between. The germline gives CDR1 SGHAT, CDR2 FQNNGV. Here the CDR3 reads CASSLGTNNEQFF. The CDR3 coding sequence is TGTGCCAGCAGCTTGGGTACTAACAATGAGCAGTTCTTC.

For this clone: A far larger clone lies a single base away; this is likely a read error. Distinct nucleotide sequences in the sample also encode this CDR3. The chain employs TRBV7-2 and TRBJ2-1, with 7 bases that match TRBD2. The CDR3 extends over 14 amino acids. Germline trimming cut 1 base from V and 16 bases from J; bases unmatched to any gene: 13. Per germline, CDR1 SGHTA and CDR2 FQGNSA. CDR3 DNA sequence: TGTGCCAGCAGCTTAGTAGCTAGCGGAGGAAGGGAATTCTTC. Its translation is CASSLVASGGREFF.

DNA for the CDR3: TGTGCCAGTAGCGCATTAATGGGAGGGGACCGGGATGTCTATGGCTACACCTTC. It encodes CASSALMGGDRDVYGYTF. The gene calls are TRBV19 and TRBJ1-2, with a tentative D call TRBD1 (5 bases). The CDR3 length is 18 residues. CDR1 and CDR2 from the germline V gene are LNHDA and SQIVND (reference sequence). Trimming took 6 bases from V and 4 from J, leaving 27 bases between them.

This clone was seen many times. The rearrangement joins TRBV7-8 to TRBJ2-2, with D tentatively TRBD2 (5 bases). Trimming cost V 5 bases and J 1 base, with 8 bases left between them. Germline-derived CDR1 and CDR2 are SGHVS and FQNEAQ. The CDR3 is 14 residues long. The CDR3: CASSSSVNTGELFF. CDR3 nucleotides: TGTGCCAGCAGCAGTAGCGTGAACACCGGGGAGCTGTTTTTT.

This rearrangement joins TRBV15 to TRBJ1-5; 7 bases match TRBD1. The V and J ends lost 0 bases and 7 bases, in that order; junction bases with no gene match: 6. The CDR3 contains 15 residues. Germline CDR1 reads LNHNV; CDR2 reads YYDKDF (reference sequence). In DNA form, the CDR3 reads TGTGCCACCAGCAGAGATGTGGCAGGGGGACAGCCCCAGCATTTT. It translates to CATSRDVAGGQPQHF. The whole variable domain, remainder taken from reference TRBV15 and TRBJ1-5, is DAMVIQNPRYQVTQFGKPVTLSCSQTLNHNVMYWYQQKSSQAPKLLFHYYDKDFNNEADTPDNFQSRRPNTSFCFLDIRSPGLGDTAMYLCATSRDVAGGQPQHFGDGTRLSIL.

This rearrangement joins TRBV27 to TRBJ1-6; possible D gene TRBD1, 6 bases. CDR3 length: 16 amino acids. V was cut by 0 bases and J by 9 bases, with 15 bases left in between. CDR1 and CDR2 from the germline V gene are MNHEY and SMNVEV (reference sequence). CDR3 DNA: TGTGCCAGCAGTTTATCCGGGACACTGGGGGGTTCACCCCTCCACTTT. Encoded protein: CASSLSGTLGGSPLHF.

V is TRBV30 and J is TRBJ1-5, with TRBD1 as a possible D gene (5 bases). Germline V gene sequence: CDR1 GTSNPN, CDR2 SVGIG (reference sequence). The CDR3 runs to 14 residues. The ends were cut back, 0 bases at V and 3 bases at J, with 9 bases in the middle. CDR3 amino acids: CAWSVPTVNQPQHF. Written as DNA, the CDR3 is TGTGCCTGGAGTGTACCGACAGTCAATCAGCCCCAGCATTTT.

This chain connects TRBV7-6 to TRBJ2-7; D is ambiguous. There are 14 residues in the CDR3. Germline CDR1 is SGHVS and CDR2 is FNYEAQ. Trimming removed 0 bases from V and 1 base from J, with 7 bases in between. The CDR3 DNA reads as TGTGCCAGCAGCTTAGCTAGCCCTTCCTACGAGCAGTACTTC. It encodes CASSLASPSYEQYF. The full variable domain, completed using reference TRBV7-6 and TRBJ2-7, is GAGVSQSPRYKVTKRGQDVALRCDPISGHVSLYWYRQALGQGPEFLTYFNYEAQQDKSGLPNDRFSAERPEGSISTLTIQRTEQRDSAMYRCASSLASPSYEQYFGPGTRLTVT.

This clone occurred once. The chain uses TRBV27 and TRBJ2-2; 8 nucleotides agree with TRBD1. This CDR3 contains 17 residues. V lost 5 bases and J lost 5; bases outside the gene matches: 13. The germline V gene encodes CDR1 MNHEY and CDR2 SMNVEV (reference sequence). This CDR3 is CASSSQGAWSRTGELFF. DNA for the CDR3: TGTGCCAGCAGTAGCCAGGGGGCGTGGAGTCGGACCGGGGAGCTGTTTTTT.

The rearrangement joins TRBV7-6 to TRBJ2-7; TRBD2 aligns across 14 bases. Germline trimming cut 5 bases from V and 5 bases from J; bases unmatched to any gene: 5. The CDR3 has 15 residues. The V gene's germline CDR1 is SGHVS and CDR2 FNYEAQ. For the CDR3, the DNA is TGTGCCAGCAGCACGGGACTAGCGGGAGTCCACGAGCAGTACTTC. Protein product: CASSTGLAGVHEQYF. Filled out from reference TRBV7-6 and TRBJ2-7, the complete variable domain reads GAGVSQSPRYKVTKRGQDVALRCDPISGHVSLYWYRQALGQGPEFLTYFNYEAQQDKSGLPNDRFSAERPEGSISTLTIQRTEQRDSAMYRCASSTGLAGVHEQYFGPGTRLTVT.

The chain has TRBV20-1 and TRBJ1-2; D unresolved. CDR1 is DFQATT, CDR2 SNEGSKA, per germline (reference sequence). The CDR3 consists of 11 residues. Trimming pared 1 base from V and 2 bases from J, leaving 2 bases between. CDR3 region: CSARVNYGYTF. CDR3 nucleotides: TGCAGTGCTAGAGTCAACTATGGCTACACCTTC.

V usage is TRBV5-1 and J usage is TRBJ1-1; no reliable D call. Germline assignment: CDR1 SGHRS and CDR2 YFSETQ. V lost 0 bases and J lost 1, with 13 bases in between. This CDR3 has 16 residues. CDR3 sequence: CASSLVSGRRNTEAFF. In DNA form, the CDR3 reads TGCGCCAGCAGCTTGGTTTCAGGCCGCCGGAACACTGAAGCTTTCTTT. Full variable domain (rest looked up from reference TRBV5-1 and TRBJ1-1): KAGVTQTPRYLIKTRGQQVTLSCSPISGHRSVSWYQQTPGQGLQFLFEYFSETQRNKGNFPGRFSGRQFSNSRSEMNVSTLELGDSALYLCASSLVSGRRNTEAFFGQGTRLTVV.

This chain links TRBV5-1 with TRBJ1-1, with a possible D match to TRBD1 (6 bases). V was pared by 7 bases and J by 1 base, with 11 bases between. The CDR3 length is 13 residues. CDR1 is SGHRS and CDR2 is YFSETQ in the germline V gene. The CDR3 DNA is TGCGCCAGCGGAACGACAGGGAACACTGAAGCTTTCTTT. Translation gives CASGTTGNTEAFF.

The count of this clone is one. The V and J genes are TRBV2 and TRBJ1-5, with a possible D match to TRBD1 (5 bases). The CDR3 totals 14 residues. Germline assignment: CDR1 SNHLY and CDR2 FYNNEI. V was trimmed by 5 bases and J by 6 bases, leaving 14 bases between them. The CDR3 loop is CASSQQGMSQPQHF. In DNA form, the CDR3 reads TGTGCCAGCAGTCAGCAGGGAATGAGTCAGCCCCAGCATTTT.

The chain joins TRBV15 to TRBJ2-4, with no clear D. Germline-derived CDR1 and CDR2 are LNHNV and YYDKDF (reference sequence). CDR3 length: 16 residues. The V end lost 1 base, the J end lost 0 bases, and 10 bases lay between the germline ends. The CDR3 region has the DNA TGTGCCACCAGCAGAGGTCCCTTGGGAGCCAAAAACATTCAGTACTTC. Protein product: CATSRGPLGAKNIQYF.

The V gene is TRBV29-1, the J gene TRBJ2-3; 10 nucleotides align to TRBD1. After removal of 7 bases from V and 5 bases from J, the junction contained 12 bases not matched to a gene. The V gene's germline CDR1 is SQVTM and CDR2 ANQGSEA. The CDR3 runs 15 residues. The CDR3 sequence: CSASAGTGVLDTQYF. CDR3 DNA sequence: TGCAGCGCGTCCGCCGGGACAGGGGTTCTAGATACGCAGTATTTT.

This clone was counted a single time. The V call is TRBV5-1, the J call TRBJ1-1; the D gene is possibly TRBD1 (6 bases). The CDR3 covers 15 residues. Germline V gene sequence: CDR1 SGHRS, CDR2 YFSETQ. V was trimmed by 4 bases and J by 1 base, leaving 14 bases between them. The CDR3 is CASSPPRTENTEAFF. The CDR3 bases are TGCGCCAGCAGCCCGCCCCGGACAGAGAACACTGAAGCTTTCTTT. Based on the CDR3 plus reference TRBV5-1 and TRBJ1-1, the full variable domain is KAGVTQTPRYLIKTRGQQVTLSCSPISGHRSVSWYQQTPGQGLQFLFEYFSETQRNKGNFPGRFSGRQFSNSRSEMNVSTLELGDSALYLCASSPPRTENTEAFFGQGTRLTVV.

This clone was observed once. The chain couples TRBV28 to TRBJ2-2; tentatively, D is TRBD1 (6 bases). Trimming stripped 6 bases from V and 7 bases from J, with 18 bases between. The CDR3 is 15 residues long. CDR1 MDHEN and CDR2 SYDVKM come from the germline V gene. CDR3 coding DNA: TGTGCCAGCAGATCCAGGCAGGGGCCGGGCGGGGAGCTGTTTTTT. Residues: CASRSRQGPGGELFF.

This chain links TRBV28 with TRBJ2-1, with 9 bases that match TRBD2. This CDR3 is built from 16 residues. CDR1 is MDHEN and CDR2 is SYDVKM in the germline V gene. The trim removed 5 bases at V and 5 bases at J, leaving 10 bases unmatched. The CDR3 reads CASSPAGASGNNEQFF. In DNA, the CDR3 is TGTGCCAGCAGTCCGGCGGGGGCTAGCGGGAACAATGAGCAGTTCTTC.

V usage is TRBV18 and J usage is TRBJ2-7, with 11 bases fitting TRBD1. Trimming at V came to 2 bases and at J to 2 bases, leaving 5 bases not matched to a gene. Germline V gene sequence: CDR1 KGHSH, CDR2 LQKENI. This CDR3 contains 16 residues. The CDR3 loop is CASSPSTGQGAYEQYF. CDR3 nucleotides: TGTGCCAGCTCACCATCCACGGGACAGGGGGCCTACGAGCAGTACTTC.

The CDR3 DNA follows: TGTGCCAGTAGTGTCGGCAGAGACTTATCCGGCTACACCTTC. The encoded protein is CASSVGRDLSGYTF. V usage is TRBV19 and J usage is TRBJ1-2; no firm D call. V shed 5 bases and J shed 8 bases, with 18 bases lying between them. The V gene's germline CDR1 is LNHDA and CDR2 SQIVND (reference sequence). The CDR3 length is 14 residues.

The V call is TRBV28, the J call TRBJ2-3; 11 bases line up with TRBD2. Germline CDR1 MDHEN, CDR2 SYDVKM. The trim removed 5 bases at V and 3 bases at J, leaving 10 bases unmatched. The CDR3 runs to 17 residues. CDR3 region: CASSQRRLAGYTDTQYF. CDR3 DNA: TGTGCCAGCAGTCAACGCCGACTAGCGGGGTATACAGATACGCAGTATTTT.

This clone was seen a handful of times. The chain is built from TRBV29-1 and TRBJ1-3, with 7 bases that match TRBD1. J gave up 7 bases and V 7 bases, and 13 bases lay outside the gene matches. Germline V gene data show CDR1 as SQVTM and CDR2 as ANQGSEA. The CDR3 sequence is 14 residues long. CDR3 sequence: CSAQSGQGVNTIYF. In DNA form, the CDR3 reads TGCAGCGCCCAATCGGGGCAGGGGGTGAACACCATATATTTT. Supplemented by reference TRBV29-1 and TRBJ1-3, the full variable domain reads SAVISQKPSRDICQRGTSLTIQCQVDSQVTMMFWYRQQPGQSLTLIATANQGSEATYESGFVIDKFPISRPNLTFSTLTVSNMSPEDSSIYLCSAQSGQGVNTIYFGEGSWLTVV.

V and J are TRBV9 and TRBJ1-2, with D perhaps TRBD1 (5 bases). Germline V CDR1 and CDR2: SGDLS, YYNGEE. The CDR3 has 15 amino acids. V was clipped by 4 bases and J by 2 bases, with 15 bases between them. The CDR3 bases are TGTGCCAGCAGCACCCTTCTCGGGGCGAACTATGGCTACACCTTC. Translating gives CASSTLLGANYGYTF.

With regard to this clone: Other DNA sequences within the sample encode an identical CDR3. The rearrangement uses TRBV2 and TRBJ2-2, with D unresolved. This CDR3 spans 13 amino acids. The germline V and J ends were trimmed by 6 bases and 1 base, with 6 bases remaining between them. CDR1 and CDR2 from the germline V gene are SNHLY and FYNNEI. In DNA, the CDR3 is TGTGCCAGCAGGGTGCAGAACACCGGGGAGCTGTTTTTT. Translation gives CASRVQNTGELFF.

V is TRBV5-6 and J is TRBJ2-3, with a tentative D call TRBD2 (5 bases). The CDR3 has 16 amino acids. Deletions cut 6 bases from V and 2 bases from J, with 19 bases between. Per the germline V gene, CDR1 is SGHDT and CDR2 is YYEEEE. The CDR3 sequence is CASMEAPASPTDTQYF. As DNA, the CDR3 is TGTGCCAGCATGGAGGCTCCGGCTAGCCCCACAGATACGCAGTATTTT.